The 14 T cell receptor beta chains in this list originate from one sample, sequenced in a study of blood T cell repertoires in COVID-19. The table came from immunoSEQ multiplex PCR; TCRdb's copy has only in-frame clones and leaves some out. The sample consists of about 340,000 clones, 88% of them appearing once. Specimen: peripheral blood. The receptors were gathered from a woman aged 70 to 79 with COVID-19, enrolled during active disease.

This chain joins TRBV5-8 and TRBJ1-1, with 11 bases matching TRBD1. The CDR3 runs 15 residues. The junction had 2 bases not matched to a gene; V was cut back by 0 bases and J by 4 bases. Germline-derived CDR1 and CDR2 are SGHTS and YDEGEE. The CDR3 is CASSLDGTGGTEAFF. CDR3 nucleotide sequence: TGTGCCAGCAGCTTGGATGGGACAGGGGGCACTGAAGCTTTCTTT.

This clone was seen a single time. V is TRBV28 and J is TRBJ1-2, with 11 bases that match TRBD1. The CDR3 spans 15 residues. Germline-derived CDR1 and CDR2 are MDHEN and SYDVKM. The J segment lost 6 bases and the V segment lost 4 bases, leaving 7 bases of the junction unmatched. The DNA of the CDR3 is TGTGCCAGCAGTTCCAACCCGGACAGGGGGCATGGCTACACCTTC. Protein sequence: CASSSNPDRGHGYTF.

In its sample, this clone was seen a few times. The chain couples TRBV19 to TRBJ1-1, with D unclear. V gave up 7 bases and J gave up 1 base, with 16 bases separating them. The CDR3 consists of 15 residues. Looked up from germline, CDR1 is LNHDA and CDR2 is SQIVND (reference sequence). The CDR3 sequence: CASNDRVMGNTEAFF. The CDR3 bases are TGTGCCAGTAACGATCGGGTAATGGGGAACACTGAAGCTTTCTTT.

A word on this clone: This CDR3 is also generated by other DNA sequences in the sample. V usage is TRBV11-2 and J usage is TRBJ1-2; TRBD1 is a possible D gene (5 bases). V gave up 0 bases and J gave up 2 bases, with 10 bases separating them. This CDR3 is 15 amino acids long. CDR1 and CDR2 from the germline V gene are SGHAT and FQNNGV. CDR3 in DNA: TGTGCCAGCAGCTTAGAATTCGGGGGGAACTATGGCTACACCTTC. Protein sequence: CASSLEFGGNYGYTF.

CDR3 coding DNA: TGTGCCAGCTCACCGGAGTACCCTGGAAACACCATATATTTT. Translation gives CASSPEYPGNTIYF. The chain couples TRBV18 to TRBJ1-3; no firm D call. V gave up 3 bases and J gave up 2 bases, with 8 bases separating them. Germline V gene lookup returns CDR1 KGHSH and CDR2 LQKENI. The CDR3 spans 14 residues.

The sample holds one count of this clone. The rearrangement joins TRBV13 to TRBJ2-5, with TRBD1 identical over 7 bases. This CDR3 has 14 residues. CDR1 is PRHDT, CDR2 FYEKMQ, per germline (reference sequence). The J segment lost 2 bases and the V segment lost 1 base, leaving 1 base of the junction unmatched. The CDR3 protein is CASSLEGQQETQYF. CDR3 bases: TGTGCCAGCAGCTTAGAGGGACAGCAAGAGACCCAGTACTTC. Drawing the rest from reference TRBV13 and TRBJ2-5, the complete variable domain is AAGVIQSPRHLIKEKRETATLKCYPIPRHDTVYWYQQGPGQDPQFLISFYEKMQSDKGSIPDRFSAQQFSDYHSELNMSSLELGDSALYFCASSLEGQQETQYFGPGTRLLVL.

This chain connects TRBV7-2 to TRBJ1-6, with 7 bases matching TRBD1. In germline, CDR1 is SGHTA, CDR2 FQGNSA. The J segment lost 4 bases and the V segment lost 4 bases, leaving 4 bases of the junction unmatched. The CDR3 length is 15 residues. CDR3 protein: CASSSQTGYNSPLHF. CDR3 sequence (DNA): TGTGCCAGCAGCTCACAGACAGGGTATAATTCACCCCTCCACTTT.

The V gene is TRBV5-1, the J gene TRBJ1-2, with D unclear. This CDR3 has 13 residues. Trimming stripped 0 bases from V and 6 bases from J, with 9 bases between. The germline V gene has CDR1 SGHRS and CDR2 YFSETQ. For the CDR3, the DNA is TGCGCCAGCAGCTTGGTTGCTCGGGATGGCTACACCTTC. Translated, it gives CASSLVARDGYTF.

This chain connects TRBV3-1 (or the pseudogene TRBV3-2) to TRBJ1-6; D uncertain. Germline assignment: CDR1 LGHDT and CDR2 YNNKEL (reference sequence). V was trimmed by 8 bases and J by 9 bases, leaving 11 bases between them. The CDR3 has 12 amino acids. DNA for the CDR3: TGTGCCAGCGCACCAGGAGGTTCACCCCTCCACTTT. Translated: CASAPGGSPLHF.

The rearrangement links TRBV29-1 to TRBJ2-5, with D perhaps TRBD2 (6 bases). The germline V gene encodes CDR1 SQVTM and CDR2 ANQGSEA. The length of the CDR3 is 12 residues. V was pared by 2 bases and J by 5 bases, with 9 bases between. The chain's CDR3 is CSVELGGETQYF. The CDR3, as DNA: TGCAGCGTTGAACTAGGAGGGGAGACCCAGTACTTC.

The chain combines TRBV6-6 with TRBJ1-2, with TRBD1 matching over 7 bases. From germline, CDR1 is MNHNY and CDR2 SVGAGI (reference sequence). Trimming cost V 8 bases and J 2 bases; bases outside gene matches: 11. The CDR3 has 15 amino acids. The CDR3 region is CASATWAGGNYGYTF. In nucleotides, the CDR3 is TGTGCCAGCGCCACCTGGGCAGGGGGAAACTATGGCTACACCTTC.

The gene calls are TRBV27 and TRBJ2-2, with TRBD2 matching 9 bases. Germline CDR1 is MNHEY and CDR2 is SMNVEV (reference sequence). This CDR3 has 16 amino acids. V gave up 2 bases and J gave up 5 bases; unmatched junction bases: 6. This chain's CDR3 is CASSLRRGGRTGELFF. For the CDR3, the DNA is TGTGCCAGCAGTTTAAGGCGGGGGGGCCGAACCGGGGAGCTGTTTTTT.

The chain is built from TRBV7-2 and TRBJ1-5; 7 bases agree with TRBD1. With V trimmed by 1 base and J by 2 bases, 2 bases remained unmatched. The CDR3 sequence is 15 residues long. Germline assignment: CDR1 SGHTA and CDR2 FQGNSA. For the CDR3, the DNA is TGTGCCAGCAGCTTAGTGGGGACAGGCAATCAGCCCCAGCATTTT. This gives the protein CASSLVGTGNQPQHF. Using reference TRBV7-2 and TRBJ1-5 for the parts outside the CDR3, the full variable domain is GAGVSQSPSNKVTEKGKDVELRCDPISGHTALYWYRQSLGQGLEFLIYFQGNSAPDKSGLPSDRFSAERTGGSVSTLTIQRTQQEDSAVYLCASSLVGTGNQPQHFGDGTRLSIL.

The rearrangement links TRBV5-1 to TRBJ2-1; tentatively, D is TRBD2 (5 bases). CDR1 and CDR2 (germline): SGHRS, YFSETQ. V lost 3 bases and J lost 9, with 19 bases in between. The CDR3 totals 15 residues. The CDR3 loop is CASSSGRLEEGEQFF. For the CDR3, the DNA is TGCGCCAGCAGCTCCGGACGGCTAGAAGAGGGTGAGCAGTTCTTC. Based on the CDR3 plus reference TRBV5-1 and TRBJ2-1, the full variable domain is KAGVTQTPRYLIKTRGQQVTLSCSPISGHRSVSWYQQTPGQGLQFLFEYFSETQRNKGNFPGRFSGRQFSNSRSEMNVSTLELGDSALYLCASSSGRLEEGEQFFGPGTRLTVL.